This T cell receptor (beta chain) was obtained from a study of T cell responses to AZD1222 COVID-19 vaccine. General study points: The study identified only 6 or 7 AZD1222 recipients as seropositive at baseline. Most donors were white British, females outnumbered males, and clonal diversity was possibly underestimated.

This clone occurred a few times. Antigen: not known. This CDR3 region has 13 residues. Trimming removed 0 bases from V and 5 bases from J, with 10 bases in between. The V gene's germline CDR1 is GTSNPN and CDR2 SVGIG (reference sequence). Clones were sequenced by immunoSEQ multiplex PCR, and TCRdb holds only the in-frame ones, with some missing. The sample includes roughly 170,000 clones, about nine tenths seen only once; the top ten take approximately 3%. This TCR was recovered from an adult in good health. The V and J genes are TRBV30 and TRBJ1-2, with a tentative D call TRBD1 (5 bases). The material sequenced was peripheral blood, taken on day 0 of AZD1222 vaccination. CDR3 region: CAWSVPGTYGYTF. The CDR3 coding sequence is TGTGCCTGGAGTGTTCCGGGGACTTATGGCTACACCTTC.